A selection of T cell receptor beta chains follows, all from one sample in a study of CD8 T cells in ankylosing spondylitis. TCRdb called the 5' RACE reads again in MiXCR, with one record for every CDR3 protein. The sample contains 100,000 to 150,000 distinct CDR3 sequences, around 7% of which appear only once. Material for sequencing was blood, either unsorted or a sorted T cell fraction (not recorded which). Receptors were obtained from a male donor with ankylosing spondylitis or in good health (not recorded which). Each CDR3 is given with its conserved first and last residue. A D gene is named only where the DNA matches it firmly. The listing skips clone size in some rows; elsewhere it reads once, few, many or a size class.

>.|TRBV5-1|.|TRBJ2-2
CASSSTGSDTGELFF
TGCGCCAGCAGCTCAACAGGGAGCGACACCGGGGAGCTGTTTTTT
>.|TRBV5-1|.|TRBJ1-5
CASSRGGEGQPQHF
TGCGCCAGCAGCCGTGGGGGGGAGGGTCAGCCCCAGCATTTT
>.|TRBV6-5|.|TRBJ2-1
CASSFSGPYNEQFF
TGTGCCAGCAGTTTTAGCGGTCCCTACAATGAGCAGTTCTTC
>.|TRBV10-2|.|TRBJ2-5
CASSGPGSGETQYF
TGCGCCAGCAGTGGTCCTGGCTCGGGCGAGACCCAGTACTTC
>TRBD1|TRBV6-1|many|TRBJ1-2
CASRPGQNNYGYTF
TGTGCCAGCAGGCCGGGACAGAACAACTATGGCTACACCTTC
>.|TRBV7-2|few|TRBJ2-2
CASSLVPGSGELFF
TGTGCCAGCAGCTTAGTCCCGGGTTCCGGGGAGCTGTTTTTT
>TRBD2|TRBV20-1|many|TRBJ2-1
CSARDLELAGGNEQFF
TGCAGTGCTAGAGATTTAGAGCTAGCGGGAGGCAATGAGCAGTTCTTC
>.|TRBV5-1|many|TRBJ1-5
CASSLDGADNQPQHF
TGCGCCAGCAGCTTGGACGGAGCCGACAATCAGCCCCAGCATTTT
>TRBD1|TRBV3-1|many|TRBJ2-5
CASSFDRGETQYF
TGTGCCAGCAGCTTCGACAGGGGGGAGACCCAGTACTTC
>.|TRBV12-3/TRBV12-4|many|TRBJ2-4
CASSFGGPGIQYF
TGTGCCAGCAGTTTCGGGGGGCCCGGCATTCAGTACTTC
>TRBD2|TRBV5-1|few|TRBJ2-7
CASRKTGGPGYEQYF
TGCGCCAGCAGAAAAACGGGAGGGCCGGGGTACGAGCAGTACTTC
>.|TRBV12-3/TRBV12-4|many|TRBJ2-3
CASSLGSGADTQYF
TGTGCCAGCAGTTTAGGGTCCGGGGCAGATACGCAGTATTTT
>.|TRBV20-1|many|TRBJ2-7
CSAAIEYEQYF
TGCAGTGCTGCGATCGAATACGAGCAGTACTTC
>.|TRBV10-3|many|TRBJ2-7
CAISFAASSYEQYF
TGTGCCATCAGTTTCGCAGCGAGCTCCTACGAGCAGTACTTC
>.|TRBV5-1|many|TRBJ2-3
CASSNQITSTDTQYF
TGCGCCAGCAGCAACCAGATAACTAGCACAGATACGCAGTATTTT
>.|TRBV24-1|many|TRBJ2-2
CATSDLLPGSGGELFF
TGTGCCACCAGTGATTTGTTACCCGGGAGTGGCGGGGAGCTGTTTTTT
>.|TRBV20-1|many|TRBJ1-3
CSASGGAESTIYF
TGCAGTGCTAGTGGGGGGGCGGAGAGCACCATATATTTT
>.|TRBV5-1|many|TRBJ2-5
CASSLRRNHPYQETQYF
TGCGCCAGCAGCTTGAGGCGCAATCATCCGTACCAAGAGACCCAGTACTTC
>.|TRBV7-2|many|TRBJ2-3
CASSLAPPPDTQYF
TGTGCCAGCAGCTTAGCCCCGCCCCCAGATACGCAGTATTTT
>TRBD1|TRBV5-1|many|TRBJ1-4
CASSSGQDEKLFF
TGCGCCAGCAGTTCGGGACAGGACGAAAAACTGTTTTTT
>TRBD1|TRBV6-5|many|TRBJ1-6
CASSSGTGGSPLHF
TGTGCCAGCAGTTCAGGGACAGGAGGGTCACCCCTCCACTTT
>TRBD2|TRBV20-1|many|TRBJ2-1
CSARISWGGGDEQFF
TGCAGTGCTAGAATTTCGTGGGGGGGTGGAGATGAGCAGTTCTTC
>.|TRBV20-1|.|TRBJ2-5
CSARDPEGLQETQYF
TGCAGTGCTAGAGATCCTGAGGGGCTTCAAGAGACCCAGTACTTC
>.|TRBV3-1|.|TRBJ1-2
CASCPDRDGDLFYGYTF
TGTGCCTCCTGCCCTGACCGGGACGGAGACCTCTTCTATGGCTACACCTTC
>.|TRBV5-1|many|TRBJ2-7
CASTWGDEQYF
TGCGCCAGCACCTGGGGGGACGAGCAGTACTTC
>TRBD1|TRBV5-1|many|TRBJ2-4
CASRPGTGVNIQYF
TGCGCCAGCCGTCCCGGGACAGGGGTGAACATTCAGTACTTC
>.|TRBV29-1|many|TRBJ2-7
CSVAGAFMGPITNYEQYF
TGCAGCGTGGCCGGGGCCTTTATGGGACCGATAACAAATTACGAGCAGTACTTC
>TRBD2|TRBV12-3/TRBV12-4|many|TRBJ2-5
CASSSLAAETQYF
TGTGCCAGCAGCTCACTAGCGGCAGAGACCCAGTACTTC
>.|TRBV20-1|many|TRBJ2-7
CSARSHTSYEQYF
TGCAGTGCTCGCAGCCATACCTCCTACGAGCAGTACTTC
>.|TRBV28|many|TRBJ1-6
CASSSDRAGSPLHF
TGTGCCAGCAGTTCAGACCGGGCAGGGTCACCCCTCCACTTT
>.|TRBV5-1|many|TRBJ2-7
CASSLGTRADEQYF
TGCGCCAGCAGCTTGGGGACCCGGGCAGACGAGCAGTACTTC
>.|TRBV3-1|many|TRBJ1-5
CASSAPGVSNQPQHF
TGTGCCAGCAGCGCGCCAGGGGTTAGCAATCAGCCCCAGCATTTT
>TRBD1|TRBV25-1|many|TRBJ1-4
CASRDTGTGAEKLFF
TGTGCCAGCAGGGATACCGGGACAGGGGCTGAAAAACTGTTTTTT
>.|TRBV12-3/TRBV12-4|few|TRBJ1-6
CASSLSAGVSPLHF
TGTGCCAGCAGTTTATCCGCGGGCGTTTCACCCCTCCACTTT
>.|TRBV7-2|few|TRBJ1-5
CASSLEKNQPQHF
TGTGCCAGCAGCTTAGAAAAAAATCAGCCCCAGCATTTT
>TRBD1|TRBV12-3/TRBV12-4|many|TRBJ2-3
CASSSRQGVFADTQYF
TGTGCCAGCAGTTCCCGACAGGGGGTTTTCGCAGATACGCAGTATTTT
>.|TRBV10-2|many|TRBJ1-6
CASRTSSYNSPLHF
TGCGCCAGCAGGACGAGCTCCTATAATTCACCCCTCCACTTT
>.|TRBV5-4|.|TRBJ2-5
CASSFGTARGTQYF
TGTGCCAGCAGCTTCGGTACTGCCCGGGGGACCCAGTACTTC
>.|TRBV20-1|many|TRBJ2-1
CSARTQGEQFF
TGCAGTGCTCGAACACAGGGAGAGCAGTTCTTC
>TRBD2|TRBV29-1|many|TRBJ2-2
CSVGTSGRADTGELFF
TGCAGCGTTGGGACTAGCGGGAGGGCCGACACCGGGGAGCTGTTTTTT
>.|TRBV5-1|many|TRBJ1-1
CASSLGLLDTEAFF
TGCGCCAGCAGCCTGGGGTTGTTAGACACTGAAGCTTTCTTT
>TRBD2|TRBV5-1|many|TRBJ2-7
CASSLGSSGSTYEQYF
TGCGCCAGCAGCTTGGGTTCTAGCGGGTCCACCTACGAGCAGTACTTC
>TRBD2|TRBV3-1|many|TRBJ2-1
CASSQEGTSEDPEQFF
TGTGCCAGCAGCCAAGAGGGGACTAGCGAGGACCCTGAGCAGTTCTTC
>.|TRBV5-1|many|TRBJ2-7
CASSLASGASYYEQYF
TGCGCCAGCAGCTTGGCCTCAGGGGCCTCCTACTACGAGCAGTACTTC
>.|TRBV5-1|many|TRBJ2-2
CASSLVEGAGELFF
TGCGCCAGCAGCTTGGTGGAGGGGGCCGGGGAGCTGTTTTTT
>.|TRBV3-1|many|TRBJ1-2
CASSQDGINYGYTF
TGTGCCAGCAGCCAAGATGGCATAAACTATGGCTACACCTTC
>TRBD2|TRBV20-1|few|TRBJ2-5
CSATEGLAGPQTQYF
TGCAGTGCTACGGAGGGACTAGCGGGGCCGCAGACCCAGTACTTC
>.|TRBV5-1|few|TRBJ1-1
CASSERAMNTEAFF
TGCGCCAGCAGCGAGAGGGCCATGAACACTGAAGCTTTCTTT
>TRBD1|TRBV5-1|many|TRBJ1-5
CASSLGGQGEKQPQHF
TGCGCCAGCAGCTTGGGGGGACAGGGGGAGAAACAGCCCCAGCATTTT
>.|TRBV20-1|many|TRBJ2-1
CSAREVEGFF
TGCAGTGCTAGAGAAGTTGAGGGGTTCTTC
>.|TRBV5-1|many|TRBJ2-2
CASSLTRQTGELFF
TGCGCCAGCAGCTTGACTAGGCAAACCGGGGAGCTGTTTTTT
>.|TRBV5-6|many|TRBJ2-7
CASSFGSPYEQYF
TGTGCCAGCAGCTTTGGCAGTCCCTACGAGCAGTACTTC
>TRBD1|TRBV12-3/TRBV12-4|many|TRBJ1-1
CASSLGTGLAEAFF
TGTGCCAGCAGTTTAGGGACAGGGCTCGCTGAAGCTTTCTTT
>.|TRBV5-1|many|TRBJ2-1
CASSSSVHPTYNEQFF
TGCGCCAGCAGCTCCTCAGTGCACCCAACCTACAATGAGCAGTTCTTC
>TRBD1|TRBV5-1|many|TRBJ1-2
CASSSDRVYGYTF
TGCGCCAGCAGCTCGGACAGGGTCTATGGCTACACCTTC